This TCR beta chain was recorded in a study of T cell changes during pregnancy in multiple sclerosis. Germline assignment: CDR1 MGHRA and CDR2 YSYEKL. The V end lost 1 base, the J end lost 12 bases, and 25 bases lay between the germline ends. This CDR3 is 17 amino acids long. TCRdb's copy holds only in-frame clones and misses some; the assay was immunoSEQ multiplex PCR. The repertoire holds roughly 100,000 clones, with about nine tenths as singletons. The sample here was peripheral blood, taken after pregnancy. The V gene is TRBV4-1, the J gene TRBJ2-1; possibly TRBD1 for D (7 bases). The receptor comes from a female donor in good health, enrolled as a control in a pregnancy study. CDR3 region: CASSQAPRSTGRDGQFF. Here the CDR3 DNA reads TGCGCCAGCAGCCAAGCCCCCCGATCGACAGGGCGGGATGGGCAGTTCTTC.